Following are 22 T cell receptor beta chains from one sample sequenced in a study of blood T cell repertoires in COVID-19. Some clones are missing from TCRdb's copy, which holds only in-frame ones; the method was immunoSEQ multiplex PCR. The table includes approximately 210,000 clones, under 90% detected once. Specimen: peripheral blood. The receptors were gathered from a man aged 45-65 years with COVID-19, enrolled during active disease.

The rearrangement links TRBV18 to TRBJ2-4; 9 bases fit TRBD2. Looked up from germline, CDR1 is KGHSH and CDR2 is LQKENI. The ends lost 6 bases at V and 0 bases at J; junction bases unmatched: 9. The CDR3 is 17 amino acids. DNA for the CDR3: TGTGCCAGCTCTCACACCAAACTAGCGGGAGCCAAAAACATTCAGTACTTC. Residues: CASSHTKLAGAKNIQYF.

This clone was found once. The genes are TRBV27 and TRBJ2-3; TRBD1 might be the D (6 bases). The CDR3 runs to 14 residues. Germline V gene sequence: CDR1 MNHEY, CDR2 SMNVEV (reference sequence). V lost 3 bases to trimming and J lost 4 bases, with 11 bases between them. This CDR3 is CASSFRGRADTQYF. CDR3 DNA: TGTGCCAGCAGTTTCAGGGGTAGAGCAGATACGCAGTATTTT.

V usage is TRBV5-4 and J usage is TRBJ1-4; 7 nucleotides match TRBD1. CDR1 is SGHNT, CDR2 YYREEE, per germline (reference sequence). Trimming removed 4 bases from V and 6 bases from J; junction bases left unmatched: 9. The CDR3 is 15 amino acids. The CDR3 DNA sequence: TGTGCCAGCAGCCTGGGGGGACAGCAAGATGAAAAACTGTTTTTT. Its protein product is CASSLGGQQDEKLFF.

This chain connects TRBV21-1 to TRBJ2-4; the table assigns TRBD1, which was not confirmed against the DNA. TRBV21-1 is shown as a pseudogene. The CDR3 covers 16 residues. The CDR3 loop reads CASSRWDTGAKNIQYF. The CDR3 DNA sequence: TGTGCCAGCAGCAGGTGGGACACAGGTGCCAAAAACATTCAGTACTTC.

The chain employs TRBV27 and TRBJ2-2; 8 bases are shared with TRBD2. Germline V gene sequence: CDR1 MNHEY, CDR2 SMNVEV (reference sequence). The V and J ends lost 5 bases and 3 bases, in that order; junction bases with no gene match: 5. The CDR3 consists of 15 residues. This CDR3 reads CASSVVAGYTGELFF. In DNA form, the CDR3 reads TGTGCCAGCAGTGTAGTAGCGGGATACACCGGGGAGCTGTTTTTT.

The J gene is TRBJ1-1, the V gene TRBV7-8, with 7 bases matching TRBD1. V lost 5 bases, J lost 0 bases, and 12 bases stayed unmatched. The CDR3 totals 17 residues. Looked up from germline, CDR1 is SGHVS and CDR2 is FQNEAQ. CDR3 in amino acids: CASSLTGVGPLNTEAFF. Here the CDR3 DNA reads TGTGCCAGCAGCCTCACAGGGGTGGGCCCCTTGAACACTGAAGCTTTCTTT.

The CDR3 nucleotides read TGTGCCAGCAGCTGGGGGGAGGCTTACTATGGCTACACCTTC. Translated, it gives CASSWGEAYYGYTF. The V call is TRBV5-5, the J call TRBJ1-2; D may be TRBD1 (5 bases). CDR3 size: 14 residues. The V end was cut by 3 bases, the J end by 3 bases, with 12 bases between. Germline CDR1 is SGHKS and CDR2 is YYEKEE (reference sequence).

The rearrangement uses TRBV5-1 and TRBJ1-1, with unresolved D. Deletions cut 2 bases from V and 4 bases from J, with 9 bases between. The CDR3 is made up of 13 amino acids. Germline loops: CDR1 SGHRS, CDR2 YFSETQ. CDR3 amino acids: CASSFDTSTEAFF. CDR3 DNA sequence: TGCGCCAGCAGCTTTGACACCTCCACTGAAGCTTTCTTT.

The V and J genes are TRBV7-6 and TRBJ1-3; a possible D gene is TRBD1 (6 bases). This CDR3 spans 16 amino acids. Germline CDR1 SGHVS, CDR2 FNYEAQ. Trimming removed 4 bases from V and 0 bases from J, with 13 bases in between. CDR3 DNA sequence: TGTGCCAGCAGCTCGACGACAGGAAGCTCTGGAAACACCATATATTTT. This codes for CASSSTTGSSGNTIYF.

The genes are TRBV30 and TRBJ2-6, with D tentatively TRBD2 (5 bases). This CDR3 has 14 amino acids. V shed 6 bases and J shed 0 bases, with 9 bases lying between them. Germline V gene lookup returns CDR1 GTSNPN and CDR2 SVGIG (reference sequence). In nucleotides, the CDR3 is TGTGCCTGCGGACTCCACTCTGGGGCCAACGTCCTGACTTTC. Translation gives CACGLHSGANVLTF.

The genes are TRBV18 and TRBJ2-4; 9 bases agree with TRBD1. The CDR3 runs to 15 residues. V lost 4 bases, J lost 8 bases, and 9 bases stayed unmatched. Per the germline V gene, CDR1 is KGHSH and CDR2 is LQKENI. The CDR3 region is CASSHRDRVSDIQYF. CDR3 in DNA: TGTGCCAGCTCACACCGGGACAGGGTTAGTGACATTCAGTACTTC.

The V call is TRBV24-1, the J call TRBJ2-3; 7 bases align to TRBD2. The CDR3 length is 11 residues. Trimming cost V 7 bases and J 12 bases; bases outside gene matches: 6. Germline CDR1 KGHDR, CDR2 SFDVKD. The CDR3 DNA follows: TGTGCCACCAGCGCTGGGAGGGGACAGTATTTT. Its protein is CATSAGRGQYF.

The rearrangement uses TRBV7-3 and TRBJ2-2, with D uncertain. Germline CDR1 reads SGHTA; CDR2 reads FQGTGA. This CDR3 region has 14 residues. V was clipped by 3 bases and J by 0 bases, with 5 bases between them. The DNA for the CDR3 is TGTGCCAGCAGCTTTATCTCGAACACCGGGGAGCTGTTTTTT. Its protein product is CASSFISNTGELFF.

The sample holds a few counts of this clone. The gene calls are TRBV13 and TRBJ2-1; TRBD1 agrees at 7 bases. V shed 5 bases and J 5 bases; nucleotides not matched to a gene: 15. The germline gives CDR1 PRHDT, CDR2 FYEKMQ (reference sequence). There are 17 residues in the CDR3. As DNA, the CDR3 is TGTGCCAGCAGCCTCAACCCGACAGGGAGTCTTAACAATGAGCAGTTCTTC. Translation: CASSLNPTGSLNNEQFF.

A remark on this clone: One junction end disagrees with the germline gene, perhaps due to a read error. CDR3 in amino acids: CASSGQGVGELFF. The CDR3 region has the DNA TGTGCTAGCAGCGGACAGGGGGTCGGGGAGCTGTTTTTT. V usage is TRBV7-7 and J usage is TRBJ2-2; 10 nucleotides agree with TRBD1. Per germline, CDR1 SSHAT and CDR2 FNYEAQ (reference sequence). The CDR3 runs 13 residues. Together with reference TRBV7-7 and TRBJ2-2, the CDR3 gives the full variable domain: GAGVSQSPRYKVTKRGQDVTLRCDPISSHATLYWYQQALGQGPEFLTYFNYEAQPDKSGLPSDRFSAERPEGSISTLTIQRTEQRDSAMYRCASSGQGVGELFFGEGSRLTVL.

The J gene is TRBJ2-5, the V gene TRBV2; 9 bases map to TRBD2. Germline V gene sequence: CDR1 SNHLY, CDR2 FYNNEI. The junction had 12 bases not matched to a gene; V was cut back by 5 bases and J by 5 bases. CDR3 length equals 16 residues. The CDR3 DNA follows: TGTGCCAGCAGTCTCGACGGGCTAGCGGGGATGGAGACCCAGTACTTC. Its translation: CASSLDGLAGMETQYF. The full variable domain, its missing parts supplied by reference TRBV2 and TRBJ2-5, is EPEVTQTPSHQVTQMGQEVILRCVPISNHLYFYWYRQILGQKVEFLVSFYNNEISEKSEIFDDQFSVERPDGSNFTLKIRSTKLEDSAMYFCASSLDGLAGMETQYFGPGTRLLVL.

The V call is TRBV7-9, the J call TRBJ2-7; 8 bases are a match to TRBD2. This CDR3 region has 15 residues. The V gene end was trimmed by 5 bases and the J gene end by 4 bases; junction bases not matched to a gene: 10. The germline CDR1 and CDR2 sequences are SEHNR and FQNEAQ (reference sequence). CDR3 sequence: CASSPLGGRSYEQYF. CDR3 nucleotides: TGTGCCAGCAGCCCCCTGGGCGGGAGGTCTTACGAGCAGTACTTC.

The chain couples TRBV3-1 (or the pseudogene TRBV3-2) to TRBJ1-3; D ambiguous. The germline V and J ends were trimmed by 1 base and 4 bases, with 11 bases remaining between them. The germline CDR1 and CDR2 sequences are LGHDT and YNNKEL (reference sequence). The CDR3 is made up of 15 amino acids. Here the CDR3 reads CASSQGEGGGNTIYF. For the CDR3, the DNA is TGTGCCAGCAGCCAAGGGGAGGGTGGCGGAAACACCATATATTTT.

The CDR3 sequence is CASSTQGIVFGRTDTQYF. CDR3 DNA sequence: TGTGCCAGTAGTACGCAGGGGATTGTCTTTGGGCGCACAGATACGCAGTATTTT. The V gene is TRBV19, the J gene TRBJ2-3; TRBD1 might be the D (6 bases). The V end was cut by 4 bases, the J end by 1 base, with 21 bases between. This CDR3 is built from 18 residues. Germline lookup yields CDR1 LNHDA and CDR2 SQIVND (reference sequence).

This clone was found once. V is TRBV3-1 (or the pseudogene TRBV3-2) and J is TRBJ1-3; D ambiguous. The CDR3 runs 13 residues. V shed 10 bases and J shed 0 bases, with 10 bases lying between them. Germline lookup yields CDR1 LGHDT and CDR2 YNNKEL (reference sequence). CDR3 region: CATRPLSGNTIYF. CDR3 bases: TGTGCCACTCGTCCTCTCTCTGGAAACACCATATATTTT.

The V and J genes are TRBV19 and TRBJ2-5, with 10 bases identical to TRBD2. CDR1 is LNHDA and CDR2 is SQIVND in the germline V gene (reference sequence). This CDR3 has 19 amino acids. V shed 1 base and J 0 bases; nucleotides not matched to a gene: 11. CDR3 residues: CASSIVGPRSGGNQETQYF. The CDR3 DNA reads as TGTGCCAGTAGTATAGTCGGACCCCGTAGCGGGGGGAACCAAGAGACCCAGTACTTC. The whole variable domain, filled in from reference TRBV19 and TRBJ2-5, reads DGGITQSPKYLFRKEGQNVTLSCEQNLNHDAMYWYRQDPGQGLRLIYYSQIVNDFQKGDIAEGYSVSREKKESFPLTVTSAQKNPTAFYLCASSIVGPRSGGNQETQYFGPGTRLLVL.

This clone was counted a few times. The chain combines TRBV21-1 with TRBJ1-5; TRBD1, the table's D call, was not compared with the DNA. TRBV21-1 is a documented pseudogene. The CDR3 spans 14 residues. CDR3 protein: CASSARIRNQPQHF. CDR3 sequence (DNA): TGTGCCAGCAGCGCCAGGATACGCAATCAGCCCCAGCATTTT.